Listed below are T cell receptor beta chains from one sample, sequenced in a study of T cell responses to AZD1222 COVID-19 vaccine. TCRdb's copy holds only in-frame clones and misses some; the assay was immunoSEQ multiplex PCR. This sample has around 99,000 clones, with 80% to 95% found just once. Sequencing was performed on peripheral blood, taken 28 days after the second AZD1222 dose. The receptors here all came from an adult who received the AZD1222 COVID-19 vaccine. Both conserved end residues are part of each CDR3. Each record gives: CDR3 protein, CDR3 DNA, D gene, clone size, J gene, V gene, CDR3 length. D genes are given only for firm matches. Clone size is given for some rows only: seen once, a few or many times, or a class if the clone is expanded.

CDR3: CASSLDPNSGSEAFF
DNA: TGTGCCAGCAGCTTAGATCCTAATAGTGGCAGCGAAGCTTTCTTT
D: NA
size: NA
J: TRBJ1-1
V: TRBV11-2
length: 15

CDR3: CASSYSWTGVNEQYF
DNA: TGTGCCAGCAGTTACTCCTGGACAGGGGTCAACGAGCAGTACTTC
D: TRBD1
size: NA
J: TRBJ2-7
V: TRBV6-5
length: 15

CDR3: CASSPHGGRAYGYTF
DNA: TGTGCCAGCAGTCCCCACGGTGGGAGAGCCTATGGCTACACCTTC
D: NA
size: NA
J: TRBJ1-2
V: TRBV27
length: 15

CDR3: CASSLGAFGRNQPQHF
DNA: TGTGCCAGCAGCTTGGGGGCATTCGGGCGCAATCAGCCCCAGCATTTT
D: NA
size: NA
J: TRBJ1-5
V: TRBV5-6
length: 16

CDR3: CASSLGDRESATEAFF
DNA: TGTGCCAGCAGTTTAGGGGACAGGGAATCCGCCACTGAAGCTTTCTTT
D: TRBD1
size: NA
J: TRBJ1-1
V: TRBV28
length: 16

CDR3: CASSLDLSGGLYNEQFF
DNA: TGTGCCAGCAGCTTAGATCTTTCGGGGGGGCTCTACAATGAGCAGTTCTTC
D: TRBD2
size: NA
J: TRBJ2-1
V: TRBV11-2
length: 17

CDR3: CATSRALGVSNTEAFF
DNA: TGTGCCACCAGCAGAGCCCTTGGGGTCAGTAACACTGAAGCTTTCTTT
D: NA
size: NA
J: TRBJ1-1
V: TRBV15
length: 16

CDR3: CASSAGTGSNQPQHF
DNA: TGTGCCAGCAGTGCCGGGACAGGGAGCAATCAGCCCCAGCATTTT
D: TRBD1
size: once
J: TRBJ1-5
V: TRBV9
length: 15

CDR3: CASSSTPGRTYEQYF
DNA: TGTGCCAGCAGCTCCACCCCAGGACGGACCTACGAGCAGTACTTC
D: NA
size: NA
J: TRBJ2-7
V: TRBV7-2
length: 15

CDR3: CASSQRSGKNYNEQFF
DNA: TGCGCCAGCAGCCAACGGAGCGGGAAAAATTACAATGAGCAGTTCTTC
D: TRBD2
size: NA
J: TRBJ2-1
V: TRBV4-1
length: 16

CDR3: CASSPRPEGSYGYTF
DNA: TGTGCCAGCAGCCCGAGACCGGAGGGCAGCTATGGCTACACCTTC
D: NA
size: once
J: TRBJ1-2
V: TRBV14
length: 15

CDR3: CASSLYTQSSYEQYF
DNA: TGTGCCAGCAGTTTGTATACTCAGAGCTCCTACGAGCAGTACTTC
D: NA
size: NA
J: TRBJ2-7
V: TRBV28
length: 15

CDR3: CASSPGRRGSGTGELFF
DNA: TGTGCCAGCAGCCCCGGTAGGAGGGGGAGCGGCACCGGGGAGCTGTTTTTT
D: NA
size: NA
J: TRBJ2-2
V: TRBV7-3
length: 17

CDR3: CASRRGGRVRNQPQHF
DNA: TGTGCCAGCAGAAGGGGGGGCAGAGTTCGCAATCAGCCCCAGCATTTT
D: NA
size: NA
J: TRBJ1-5
V: TRBV9
length: 16

CDR3: CASSRRGRGGEKLFF
DNA: TGTGCCAGCAGCCGGAGGGGACGCGGAGGTGAAAAACTGTTTTTT
D: NA
size: NA
J: TRBJ1-4
V: TRBV28
length: 15

CDR3: CASSKGTGSTTMNTEAFF
DNA: TGTGCCAGCAGTAAAGGGACAGGGAGCACAACCATGAACACTGAAGCTTTCTTT
D: TRBD1
size: NA
J: TRBJ1-1
V: TRBV6-1
length: 18

CDR3: CATRGETQYF
DNA: TGTGCCACCAGAGGAGAGACCCAGTACTTC
D: NA
size: NA
J: TRBJ2-5
V: TRBV24-1
length: 10

CDR3: CASSQETGTNEKLFF
DNA: TGTGCCAGCAGCCAAGAGACAGGGACTAATGAAAAACTGTTTTTT
D: TRBD1
size: NA
J: TRBJ1-4
V: TRBV14
length: 15

CDR3: CASSLVPGDQPQHF
DNA: TGCGCCAGCAGCTTGGTCCCAGGGGATCAGCCCCAGCATTTT
D: NA
size: NA
J: TRBJ1-5
V: TRBV5-1
length: 14

CDR3: CASTGQGASEKLFF
DNA: TGCGCCAGCACGGGGCAGGGGGCGTCCGAAAAACTGTTTTTT
D: TRBD1
size: NA
J: TRBJ1-4
V: TRBV5-1
length: 14

CDR3: CASSSSGHSTDEQYF
DNA: TGTGCCAGCAGCTCGTCGGGACATAGTACTGACGAGCAGTACTTC
D: NA
size: NA
J: TRBJ2-7
V: TRBV7-2
length: 15

CDR3: CASSLGGTGPYYEQYF
DNA: TGCGCCAGCAGCTTGGGCGGGACAGGGCCCTACTACGAGCAGTACTTC
D: TRBD1
size: NA
J: TRBJ2-7
V: TRBV5-1
length: 16

CDR3: CASSESGNTEAFF
DNA: TGTGCCAGCAGTGAATCAGGGAACACTGAAGCTTTCTTT
D: NA
size: NA
J: TRBJ1-1
V: TRBV25-1
length: 13

CDR3: CASSYVSEQYF
DNA: TGTGCCAGCAGTTACGTGAGTGAGCAGTACTTC
D: NA
size: NA
J: TRBJ2-7
V: TRBV6-2/TRBV6-3
length: 11

CDR3: CASSLIARGVAGERAGELFF
DNA: TGTGCCAGCAGTTTAATCGCTCGGGGGGTAGCGGGAGAAAGGGCCGGGGAGCTGTTTTTT
D: TRBD2
size: NA
J: TRBJ2-2
V: TRBV28
length: 20

CDR3: CAIRTTALSGNTIYF
DNA: TGTGCCATCAGAACGACAGCCCTCTCTGGAAACACCATATATTTT
D: NA
size: NA
J: TRBJ1-3
V: TRBV10-3
length: 15

CDR3: CASGRGASLDTQYF
DNA: TGTGCCAGCGGGCGGGGGGCGTCCTTAGATACGCAGTATTTT
D: TRBD2
size: NA
J: TRBJ2-3
V: TRBV6-5
length: 14

CDR3: CASDRGNTGELFF
DNA: TGTGCCAGCGACAGGGGCAATACCGGGGAGCTGTTTTTT
D: TRBD1
size: NA
J: TRBJ2-2
V: TRBV6-5
length: 13

CDR3: CASSQVYVGANTGELFF
DNA: TGCGCCAGCAGCCAAGTTTATGTAGGCGCGAACACCGGGGAGCTGTTTTTT
D: NA
size: NA
J: TRBJ2-2
V: TRBV4-3
length: 17

CDR3: CASSLAVQGYEQYF
DNA: TGTGCCAGCAGCTTAGCAGTACAGGGGTACGAGCAGTACTTC
D: TRBD1
size: NA
J: TRBJ2-7
V: TRBV11-2
length: 14

CDR3: CASSIQRAGLVSYEQYF
DNA: TGTGCCAGTAGTATACAGCGCGCGGGACTAGTCTCCTACGAGCAGTACTTC
D: TRBD2
size: NA
J: TRBJ2-7
V: TRBV19
length: 17

CDR3: CATSDSRLGQYNEQFF
DNA: TGTGCCACCAGTGATTCCCGCTTGGGACAATACAATGAGCAGTTCTTC
D: NA
size: NA
J: TRBJ2-1
V: TRBV24-1
length: 16

CDR3: CASSVSGRWNEQFF
DNA: TGTGCCAGCAGCGTAAGCGGGAGATGGAATGAGCAGTTCTTC
D: TRBD2
size: NA
J: TRBJ2-1
V: TRBV9
length: 14

CDR3: CASTHRRGYAFF
DNA: TGTGCCAGCACCCATAGGAGGGGCTATGCTTTCTTT
D: NA
size: NA
J: TRBJ1-1
V: TRBV12-3/TRBV12-4
length: 12

CDR3: CASSHTGGRNTIYF
DNA: TGTGCCAGCAGCCACACAGGGGGCCGAAACACCATATATTTT
D: TRBD1
size: NA
J: TRBJ1-3
V: TRBV3-1/TRBV3-2
length: 14

CDR3: CASSLRGGHRHNEQFF
DNA: TGTGCCAGCAGCCTTCGCGGGGGGCACCGCCACAATGAGCAGTTCTTC
D: TRBD2
size: NA
J: TRBJ2-1
V: TRBV3-1/TRBV3-2
length: 16

CDR3: CASSPGSNYGYTF
DNA: TGTGCCAGCAGCCCGGGTAGTAACTATGGCTACACCTTC
D: NA
size: few
J: TRBJ1-2
V: TRBV3-1/TRBV3-2
length: 13

CDR3: CSVSSTGAPNEKLFF
DNA: TGCAGCGTTTCGTCGACAGGGGCCCCTAATGAAAAACTGTTTTTT
D: TRBD1
size: NA
J: TRBJ1-4
V: TRBV29-1
length: 15

CDR3: CASRTVNTEAFF
DNA: TGTGCCAGCCGGACAGTGAACACTGAAGCTTTCTTT
D: NA
size: NA
J: TRBJ1-1
V: TRBV27
length: 12

CDR3: CASSERGRLQPQHF
DNA: TGTGCCAGCAGTGAACGTGGGAGGCTTCAGCCCCAGCATTTT
D: NA
size: NA
J: TRBJ1-5
V: TRBV2
length: 14

CDR3: CASSQLTGTMEGGYTF
DNA: TGCGCCAGCAGCCAGTTAACCGGGACGATGGAAGGTGGCTACACCTTC
D: NA
size: NA
J: TRBJ1-2
V: TRBV5-1
length: 16

CDR3: CASSLGGQGNEKLFF
DNA: TGCGCCAGCAGCTTGGGTGGACAGGGTAATGAAAAACTGTTTTTT
D: TRBD1
size: NA
J: TRBJ1-4
V: TRBV5-1
length: 15

CDR3: CSVVSGSTYEQYF
DNA: TGCAGCGTTGTTAGCGGGAGTACCTACGAGCAGTACTTC
D: TRBD2
size: NA
J: TRBJ2-7
V: TRBV29-1
length: 13

CDR3: CASSIDGALANYGYTF
DNA: TGTGCCAGTAGTATAGATGGGGCCTTAGCTAACTATGGCTACACCTTC
D: NA
size: once
J: TRBJ1-2
V: TRBV19
length: 16

CDR3: CAISRQGSQPQHF
DNA: TGTGCCATCAGCCGACAGGGTAGTCAGCCCCAGCATTTT
D: TRBD1
size: few
J: TRBJ1-5
V: TRBV10-3
length: 13

CDR3: CSVERSLGYGYTF
DNA: TGCAGCGTTGAGCGCTCGTTGGGCTATGGCTACACCTTC
D: NA
size: NA
J: TRBJ1-2
V: TRBV29-1
length: 13

CDR3: CASSDQETQYF
DNA: TGTGCCAGCAGCGATCAAGAGACCCAGTACTTC
D: NA
size: NA
J: TRBJ2-5
V: TRBV7-2
length: 11

CDR3: CASSLQETQYF
DNA: TGTGCCAGCAGTCTGCAAGAGACCCAGTACTTC
D: NA
size: NA
J: TRBJ2-5
V: TRBV12-3/TRBV12-4
length: 11

CDR3: CASSIDDRGLYNEQFF
DNA: TGTGCCAGTAGTATAGATGACAGGGGGCTTTACAATGAGCAGTTCTTC
D: TRBD1
size: NA
J: TRBJ2-1
V: TRBV19
length: 16

CDR3: CASRDWTNTEAFF
DNA: TGTGCCAGCAGGGACTGGACGAACACTGAAGCTTTCTTT
D: NA
size: NA
J: TRBJ1-1
V: TRBV28
length: 13

CDR3: CASSFGESSYNEQFF
DNA: TGCGCCAGCAGTTTCGGGGAAAGCTCCTACAATGAGCAGTTCTTC
D: NA
size: NA
J: TRBJ2-1
V: TRBV27
length: 15

CDR3: CASSAGFDNSYGYTF
DNA: TGTGCCAGCAGTGCCGGATTTGATAACTCCTATGGCTACACCTTC
D: NA
size: NA
J: TRBJ1-2
V: TRBV6-4
length: 15